The 26 T cell receptor beta chains presented below share a single source sample, sequenced in a study of cytomegalovirus exposure and HLA in healthy donors. The PCR was carried out with 60 Vbeta primers and 13 Jbeta primers. Measured with immunoSEQ multiplex PCR; TCRdb has only the in-frame clones, and not every one. This sample carries fewer than 200,000 clones, about 75% of them seen once, and the ten largest clones take about 1%. The sequenced material came from PBMCs. The receptors here all came from a woman between 50 and 59 years old in good health and CMV-seropositive.

The chain uses TRBV10-1 and TRBJ2-5; the D gene is possibly TRBD2 (5 bases). Germline CDR1 WNHNN, CDR2 SYGVQD (reference sequence). CDR3 size: 14 residues. Trimming left V 3 bases short and J 2 bases short, with 10 bases between. CDR3 protein: CASSEGGLQETQYF. CDR3 coding DNA: TGCGCCAGCAGTGAAGGAGGACTGCAAGAGACCCAGTACTTC.

This clone was observed a single time. The V and J genes are TRBV7-9 and TRBJ1-1, with a tentative D call TRBD1 (6 bases). The CDR3 has 13 amino acids. Germline CDR1 SEHNR, CDR2 FQNEAQ (reference sequence). Trimming removed 4 bases from V and 7 bases from J, with 13 bases in between. The CDR3 region has the DNA TGTGCCAGCAGCTACGCGGGGGGCAGTGAAGCTTTCTTT. Translated: CASSYAGGSEAFF.

This clone was found once. The rearrangement uses TRBV10-3 and TRBJ2-1; 12 bases fit TRBD2. Trimming cost V 7 bases and J 4 bases; bases outside gene matches: 5. The CDR3 extends over 15 amino acids. Looked up from germline, CDR1 is ENHRY and CDR2 is SYGVKD. In DNA form, the CDR3 reads TGTGCCATCATGGCTAGCGGGAGGGCATACAATGAGCAGTTCTTC. It translates to CAIMASGRAYNEQFF.

V usage is TRBV30 and J usage is TRBJ1-1, with D unresolved. Germline CDR1 and CDR2: GTSNPN and SVGIG (reference sequence). V shed 0 bases and J shed 1 base, with 12 bases lying between them. The CDR3 contains 15 residues. CDR3 nucleotides: TGTGCCTGGAGTGTTGGAGGGCCAGCGAACACTGAAGCTTTCTTT. Translating it yields CAWSVGGPANTEAFF.

This chain connects TRBV4-1 to TRBJ1-1; maybe TRBD1 (5 bases). From germline, CDR1 is MGHRA and CDR2 YSYEKL. The germline V and J ends were trimmed by 5 bases and 0 bases, with 19 bases remaining between them. This CDR3 is built from 17 residues. CDR3 amino acids: CASSNLQPGGLNTEAFF. CDR3 nucleotides: TGCGCCAGCAGCAACCTTCAACCGGGGGGTCTGAACACTGAAGCTTTCTTT.

This clone is a singleton in its sample. The chain couples TRBV5-6 to TRBJ1-5, with D perhaps TRBD1 (6 bases). The germline CDR1 and CDR2 sequences are SGHDT and YYEEEE. The ends were cut back, 2 bases at V and 1 base at J, with 13 bases in the middle. CDR3 length: 16 residues. In DNA, the CDR3 is TGTGCCAGCAGCTTTTCAGGGGCCAGGAGCAATCAGCCCCAGCATTTT. Translating gives CASSFSGARSNQPQHF.

This rearrangement joins TRBV25-1 to TRBJ2-5; a possible D gene is TRBD1 (7 bases). V was clipped by 5 bases and J by 7 bases, with 23 bases between them. The CDR3 length is 16 residues. Germline lookup yields CDR1 MGHDK and CDR2 SYGVNS. The CDR3 region is CASSQGVGGSLGTQYF. CDR3 nucleotide sequence: TGTGCCAGCAGTCAGGGGGTCGGGGGCTCGCTGGGGACCCAGTACTTC.

This clone has only one observation. The gene calls are TRBV29-1 and TRBJ1-1, with 7 bases lining up with TRBD1. The V segment lost 1 base and the J segment 1 base; nucleotides outside the gene matches: 0. This CDR3 contains 13 residues. Germline CDR1 SQVTM, CDR2 ANQGSEA. The CDR3 DNA is TGCAGCGTTGAAGGACAGGGGAACACTGAAGCTTTCTTT. It encodes CSVEGQGNTEAFF.

This clone was counted a few times. This chain uses TRBV7-6 with TRBJ1-1; weak D call: TRBD1 (5 bases). The CDR3 runs 13 residues. Trimming shortened V by 5 bases and J by 3 bases, and 10 bases separated the two germline ends. Germline loops: CDR1 SGHVS, CDR2 FNYEAQ. CDR3 DNA sequence: TGTGCCAGCAGCGCCCGCAGGGACACTGAAGCTTTCTTT. It specifies CASSARRDTEAFF.

The CDR3 nucleotides read TGTGCCAGCAGTTATTCACTAGCCTCCTACGAGCAGTACTTC. Translating gives CASSYSLASYEQYF. This chain uses TRBV6-5 with TRBJ2-7, with a weak D call TRBD2 (6 bases). The CDR3 sequence is 14 residues long. Germline CDR1 is MNHEY and CDR2 is SVGAGI. V was pared by 3 bases and J by 0 bases, with 9 bases between.

The J gene is TRBJ2-1, the V gene TRBV11-3, with 13 positions matching TRBD2. CDR1 is SGHNT and CDR2 is YENEEA in the germline V gene. Unmatched junction bases numbered 3, after V lost 2 bases and J lost 8 bases. The CDR3 is made up of 15 amino acids. CDR3 DNA: TGTGCCAGCAGCTTACGGACTAGCGGGAGTTATGAGCAGTTCTTC. Its translation: CASSLRTSGSYEQFF.

CDR3 protein: CTSSQDPWQVGDRDTEAFF. The CDR3 coding sequence is TGCACCAGCAGCCAAGATCCTTGGCAGGTCGGGGACAGGGACACTGAAGCTTTCTTT. This sequence joins TRBV1 and TRBJ1-1; whether TRBD1, the table's D call, matches the DNA was not checked. TRBV1 is classified as a pseudogene. The CDR3 is made up of 19 amino acids.

The CDR3 is CASSLGAGDSYEQYF. The DNA for the CDR3 is TGTGCCAGCAGTTTAGGGGCAGGAGACTCCTACGAGCAGTACTTC. This sequence joins TRBV27 and TRBJ2-7; tentatively, D is TRBD1 (5 bases). Trimming pared 2 bases from V and 0 bases from J, leaving 11 bases between. CDR1 MNHEY and CDR2 SMNVEV come from the germline V gene (reference sequence). The CDR3 has 15 residues.

There are a few counts of this clone. The chain employs TRBV6-6 and TRBJ1-1; a weak D match, TRBD1 (5 bases). The V gene's germline CDR1 is MNHNY and CDR2 SVGAGI (reference sequence). The CDR3 extends over 12 amino acids. V was cut by 5 bases and J by 5 bases, with 9 bases left in between. DNA of the CDR3: TGTGCCAGCAGTGTGGGGGGGACTGAAGCTTTCTTT. Its translation: CASSVGGTEAFF.

The chain links TRBV7-2 to TRBJ1-2, with TRBD1 matching 7 bases. In germline, CDR1 is SGHTA, CDR2 FQGNSA. The V segment lost 0 bases and the J segment 7 bases; nucleotides outside the gene matches: 5. The CDR3 loop spans 14 amino acids. The CDR3 coding sequence is TGTGCCAGCAGCTTAGCCCGGGACAGTCTTGGCTACACCTTC. Translated: CASSLARDSLGYTF.

The chain is built from TRBV4-3 and TRBJ2-1, with 9 bases identical to TRBD2. V lost 3 bases to trimming and J lost 2 bases; unmatched junction nucleotides: 2. This CDR3 spans 15 amino acids. Germline V lookup: CDR1 LGHNA, CDR2 YSLEER. The chain's CDR3 is CASSHSGGTYNEQFF. Written as DNA, the CDR3 is TGCGCCAGCAGCCATAGCGGGGGCACCTACAATGAGCAGTTCTTC.

This chain links TRBV19 with TRBJ1-3, with D possibly being TRBD1 (5 bases). This CDR3 has 13 amino acids. From germline, CDR1 is LNHDA and CDR2 SQIVND (reference sequence). The germline V and J ends were trimmed by 1 base and 4 bases, with 5 bases remaining between them. The CDR3 bases are TGTGCCAGTAGTATAGGGGGCGGAAACACCATATATTTT. It codes for CASSIGGGNTIYF. The full variable domain, with the rest looked up from reference TRBV19 and TRBJ1-3, is DGGITQSPKYLFRKEGQNVTLSCEQNLNHDAMYWYRQDPGQGLRLIYYSQIVNDFQKGDIAEGYSVSREKKESFPLTVTSAQKNPTAFYLCASSIGGGNTIYFGEGSWLTVV.

DNA for the CDR3: TGTGCCAGTAGTATCAGGGGGCTTGATGAAAAACTGTTTTTT. It is translated as CASSIRGLDEKLFF. The rearrangement joins TRBV19 to TRBJ1-4, with 8 bases identical to TRBD1. The CDR3 has 14 amino acids. The trim removed 3 bases at V and 6 bases at J, leaving 3 bases unmatched. Looked up from germline, CDR1 is LNHDA and CDR2 is SQIVND (reference sequence).

CDR3 protein: CASSFSGTSGGRNNEQFF. The CDR3 bases are TGTGCCAGCAGCTTTTCCGGGACTAGCGGGGGCCGCAACAATGAGCAGTTCTTC. The chain links TRBV11-3 to TRBJ2-1; TRBD2 agrees at 14 bases. The CDR3 length is 18 residues. V gave up 3 bases and J gave up 5 bases; unmatched junction bases: 9. Germline CDR1 is SGHNT and CDR2 is YENEEA.

In this sample, this clone turned up a few times. V gene TRBV6-1 combines with J gene TRBJ1-5, with D perhaps TRBD1 (6 bases). The length of the CDR3 is 15 residues. Germline values: CDR1 MNHNS, CDR2 SASEGT. V was cut by 6 bases and J by 0 bases, with 12 bases left in between. CDR3 sequence (DNA): TGTGCCAGCAGACAAGGGACACTTAGCAATCAGCCCCAGCATTTT. Amino acids: CASRQGTLSNQPQHF.

The V call is TRBV4-1, the J call TRBJ2-7, with a weak D call TRBD2 (5 bases). CDR1 and CDR2 from the germline V gene are MGHRA and YSYEKL. The V and J ends lost 4 bases and 5 bases respectively, with 12 bases between them. The CDR3 loop spans 13 amino acids. The CDR3 here is CASSRITRDEQYF. The CDR3, as DNA: TGCGCCAGCAGCCGAATTACTAGAGACGAGCAGTACTTC.

V gene TRBV28 combines with J gene TRBJ1-4; TRBD1 matches 8 bases. CDR3 length: 16 amino acids. Losses at the gene ends were 1 base for V and 3 bases for J; bases not matched to a gene: 4. CDR1 and CDR2 (germline): MDHEN, SYDVKM. The CDR3 DNA follows: TGTGCCAGCAGTTTATTCCCAGGGGGCCCTAATGAAAAACTGTTTTTT. Amino acid sequence: CASSLFPGGPNEKLFF.

This chain connects TRBV2 to TRBJ1-5; a weak D match, TRBD1 (5 bases). Trimming shortened V by 4 bases and J by 7 bases, and 17 bases separated the two germline ends. The CDR3 is 15 residues long. The germline CDR1 and CDR2 sequences are SNHLY and FYNNEI. CDR3 protein: CASSVREDRRQPQHF. The CDR3 DNA reads TGTGCCAGCAGTGTCAGGGAAGATCGCAGACAGCCCCAGCATTTT.

The chain is built from TRBV29-1 and TRBJ1-2; 7 nucleotides match TRBD1. The length of the CDR3 is 12 residues. Unmatched junction bases numbered 3, after V lost 4 bases and J lost 4 bases. CDR1 and CDR2 from the germline V gene are SQVTM and ANQGSEA. CDR3 amino acids: CSVGAGGYGYTF. In DNA, the CDR3 is TGCAGCGTTGGGGCAGGGGGCTATGGCTACACCTTC.

The chain uses TRBV6-5 and TRBJ1-5; a weak D match, TRBD1 (6 bases). Germline CDR1 reads MNHEY; CDR2 reads SVGAGI. V was pared by 5 bases and J by 0 bases, with 11 bases between. The CDR3 sequence is 15 residues long. CDR3 bases: TGTGCCAGCAGTCCGGACAGTTTTAGCAATCAGCCCCAGCATTTT. Protein product: CASSPDSFSNQPQHF.

The genes are TRBV5-1 and TRBJ1-1, with D possibly matching TRBD1 (6 bases). With 4 bases removed from V and 2 bases from J, the gap between germline ends came to 12 bases. Germline-derived CDR1 and CDR2 are SGHRS and YFSETQ. The CDR3 runs 14 residues. The CDR3, as DNA: TGCGCCAGCAGCGAGGGGGACGGCAACACTGAAGCTTTCTTT. Protein product: CASSEGDGNTEAFF.